A selection of T cell receptor beta chains follows, all from one sample in a study of OX40 agonist ivuxolimab in advanced cancers. The repertoire was sequenced with immunoSEQ multiplex PCR; TCRdb's copy has only in-frame clones and lacks some. This table holds 90,000 or so clones, around nine tenths found once. Specimen: CD4+ or CD8+ T cells sorted from blood, collected in a trial of the OX40 agonist ivuxolimab. These receptors all come from an adult with an advanced solid tumor such as melanoma, head and neck, liver or kidney cancer. Each CDR3 is given with its conserved first and last residue. D genes are given only for firm matches. Clone size appears in some rows only: once, few, many, or a class for an expanded clone.

TRBJ2-1	-	TRBV6-1	-	CASRNPNEAEQFF
TRBJ2-3	-	TRBV9	-	CASSYTSSLTDTQYF
TRBJ1-4	-	TRBV5-1	-	CASSPGQPTNEKLFF
TRBJ2-1	TRBD2	TRBV27	-	CASSSPSGLAGWRRNEQFF
TRBJ2-2	-	TRBV18	-	CASSPFSSSLPGELFF
TRBJ1-1	-	TRBV11-3	-	CASSSGARDTEAFF
TRBJ2-7	-	TRBV5-4	-	CASSSGVEKSEQYF
TRBJ2-5	-	TRBV5-1	-	CASRPAGEPIETQYF
TRBJ1-1	-	TRBV2	-	CASRNTGTTEAFF
TRBJ2-1	-	TRBV19	-	CASSNDRPVEQFF
TRBJ1-1	-	TRBV7-2	-	CASTFGGLRSGEAFF
TRBJ1-1	TRBD1	TRBV4-2	-	CASSQPGQGNTEAFF
TRBJ1-5	-	TRBV7-9	-	CASSPGGGSQPQHF
TRBJ2-7	TRBD2	TRBV11-2	-	CASSSSGGRYYEQYF
TRBJ1-1	TRBD1	TRBV7-9	-	CASRTGTGARAAFF
TRBJ1-1	TRBD1	TRBV4-2	-	CASSQELTGPNTEAFF
TRBJ2-7	-	TRBV11-3	few	CASSLGVQGSYEQYF
TRBJ1-2	-	TRBV19	-	CASSIYGGNYGYTF
TRBJ2-6	-	TRBV19	-	CASSEGPGANVLTF
TRBJ2-7	-	TRBV4-1	-	CASSPDVGSSYEQYF
TRBJ2-7	-	TRBV21-1	-	CASSKSERSWNEQYF
TRBJ2-5	-	TRBV7-3	-	CASSFGASKGETQYF
TRBJ2-3	TRBD2	TRBV4-1	-	CASSQSPTAGATYTQYF
TRBJ2-2	TRBD2	TRBV5-4	-	CASSLALAGLTGELFF
TRBJ2-3	TRBD1	TRBV28	-	CASRGTGRGGADTQYF
TRBJ1-5	-	TRBV19	-	CASTGAGNQPQHF
TRBJ1-4	TRBD1	TRBV6-1	-	CASSGHYTGVKLFF
TRBJ2-1	-	TRBV2	-	CASGWYGNEQFF
TRBJ1-4	-	TRBV19	-	CASSPRALSTNEKLFF
TRBJ2-1	-	TRBV7-2	-	CASSLVNDEQFF
TRBJ2-3	-	TRBV5-1	-	CASSSPMRGDTQYF
TRBJ2-5	-	TRBV19	-	CASSRTGSGETQYF
TRBJ2-1	-	TRBV6-5	-	CASRSGTQFYNEQFF
TRBJ2-1	TRBD1	TRBV7-2	-	CASSFFQGDEQFF
TRBJ1-3	-	TRBV9	-	CASSATDGLFGNTIYF
TRBJ2-1	TRBD1	TRBV12-5	-	CASGPGTGGIDEQFF
TRBJ1-1	TRBD1	TRBV5-1	-	CASSTGQGGLIFEAFF
TRBJ1-1	-	TRBV28	once	CASSSTVNTEAFF
TRBJ2-5	TRBD2	TRBV11-2	once	CASSFSGGAKETQYF
TRBJ1-2	-	TRBV30	-	CAWSVGYHTF
TRBJ2-6	TRBD1	TRBV27	few	CASRMTGAAGANVLTF